This T cell receptor beta chain is from a study of Graves' ophthalmopathy and Graves' hyperthyroidism. As the template, RNA transcripts were used to amplify TCR beta CDR3 regions. In the first round, RT-PCR was carried out with HTBI primers, and a multiplex PCR formed the second round. MiXCR was run by TCRdb on the multiplex PCR reads, yielding one entry per CDR3 protein. The data show 900,000 to 1,200,000 distinct CDR3 sequences, about 35% seen once. None of the included patients had other autoimmune diseases, uncontrolled infections, pregnancy or lactation, as these led to exclusion. V lost 5 bases, J lost 10 bases, and 12 bases stayed unmatched. The length of the CDR3 is 13 residues. Germline-derived CDR1 and CDR2 are DFQATT and SNEGSKA (reference sequence).

Sequencing was carried out using peripheral blood or thyroid tissue (not recorded which). The receptor was isolated from an adult man with Graves' hyperthyroidism. The chain employs TRBV20-1 and TRBJ2-7, with 9 nucleotides matching TRBD1. The chain's CDR3 is CSAGGDRGDNQYF. CDR3 DNA: TGCAGTGCTGGGGGTGACAGGGGGGACAATCAGTACTTC.